This T cell receptor beta chain was observed in a study of OX40 agonist ivuxolimab in advanced cancers. Concerning the study at large: The costimulatory receptor OX40 (CD134) was targeted by ivuxolimab, a fully human IgG2 agonistic monoclonal antibody. Intravenous ivuxolimab was administered to patients every 2 weeks at six dose levels: 0.01, 0.1, 0.3, 1.5, 3 and 10 mg/kg. Among the approximately 50 dose-escalation patients, around 20 had hepatocellular carcinoma, 15 melanoma, 9 renal cell carcinoma and 9 head and neck cancer. In the dose-escalation cohort, about four fifths of patients were male, and the mean age was roughly 60 years with a range of about 23 to 79. Patients were allowed to have had prior anti-PD-1, anti-PD-L1 or anti-CTLA-4 therapy, and around 41% of the dose-escalation patients had previously received checkpoint inhibitors. Partial responses occurred in three dose-escalation patients: two with cutaneous melanoma and one with hepatocellular carcinoma. Peripheral TCRbeta sequencing aimed to test whether ivuxolimab altered TCR sequence diversity and caused clonal T-cell expansion. The paper covers the monotherapy dose-escalation part of the phase I ivuxolimab trial, which included N ≈ 57 patients. Study-wide conclusions, independent of this receptor: Low levels of normalized T-cell clonal expansion were also seen in some patients who did not respond. On average, CD8+ T cells showed more expanded clones than CD4+ T cells after ivuxolimab. The antigen specificity of the clonally expanded peripheral T cells was not determined. In the 0.1-3.0 mg/kg groups, partial responders had among the lowest normalized peripheral clonal expansion, particularly in CD8+ T cells. At doses of 0.1 to 3.0 mg/kg, clonal expansion of both CD4+ and CD8+ blood T cells was observed from baseline to week 6.

The CDR3 has 18 amino acids, counting the end cysteine and phenylalanine. The only DNA kept is the CDR3, 54 bases in frame from the first base. V and J are truncated by 0 bases and 1 base respectively, leaving an intervening sequence of 15 bases. According to the germline V gene, CDR1 reads MGHRA and CDR2 reads YSYEKL. The trial excluded patients who had a history of autoimmune disease or were on systemic immunosuppression. Peripheral blood for TCR sequencing was collected from all dose cohorts at baseline, on cycle 4 day 1, and on cycle 7 day 1. The samples were drawn from a first-in-human, open-label, multicenter phase I dose-escalation trial of ivuxolimab. Adults with locally advanced or metastatic head and neck squamous cell, hepatocellular, melanoma or renal cell carcinoma were enrolled in the trial. Before TCR sequencing, CD4+ and CD8+ T cells were separately sorted from peripheral blood. For this clone: There is no known antigen for this receptor. Base-call qualities are not available, and no considerably larger clone is one nucleotide away.

To sequence the TCRbeta CDR3 region, genomic DNA was isolated from the sorted cells. The immunoSEQ Assay was used for sequencing of TCRbeta CDR3 regions. The source is immuneACCESS, and TCRdb retained only in-frame sequences with V and J called. Part of the clones is not carried over; for the studies checked, unresolved V genes explain less than half of this, and the remainder is unexplained. The sample includes over 65,000 clones, with under 85% observed a single time. The ten biggest clones cover around 0.5% of the sample. The sequence came from an adult with an advanced solid tumor such as melanoma, head and neck, liver or kidney cancer. The source was CD4+ or CD8+ T cells sorted from blood, collected in a trial of the OX40 agonist ivuxolimab. The rearranged segments are TRBV4-1 and TRBJ2-2; TRBD1 is possibly the D segment (5 matching bases). In nucleotide form, the sequence is TGCGCCAGCAGCCAAGATCCCCATTGGCAGGGGAACACCGGGGAGCTGTTTTTT. This sequence encodes CASSQDPHWQGNTGELFF.